The rows below give T cell receptor beta chains drawn from one sample of a study of cytomegalovirus exposure and HLA in healthy donors. Profiling relied on immunoSEQ multiplex PCR, and the TCRdb table lists in-frame clones only, not all of them. The sample has roughly 140,000 clones, around 79% seen once. Sequencing used PBMCs. The receptors here all came from a woman in her thirties in good health and CMV-seronegative. CDR3s include the opening cysteine and the closing phenylalanine or tryptophan. A D gene is named only where the DNA matches it firmly. Only part of the rows carry a size: once, few, many, or a class if the clone is expanded.

abundance,v_gene,j_gene,d_gene,CDR3nt,CDR3aa
NA,TRBV6-1,TRBJ1-2,NA,TGTGCCACTTATGGGGCAGGCGACTATGGCTACACCTTC,CATYGAGDYGYTF
once,TRBV9,TRBJ2-7,NA,TGTGCCAGCAGCGTAGTGGACAGCTCCTACGAGCAGTACTTC,CASSVVDSSYEQYF
NA,TRBV7-3,TRBJ1-2,NA,TGTGCCAGCAGCTTAACAGGGGACTCCTATGGCTACACCTTC,CASSLTGDSYGYTF
NA,TRBV30,TRBJ2-1,NA,TGTGCCTGGAGCCAGGGGATCAGCTCCTACAATGAGCAGTTCTTC,CAWSQGISSYNEQFF
NA,TRBV7-9,TRBJ1-6,NA,TGTGCCAGCAGCCCCCCGGGGAGGGACTCCTATAATTCACCCCTCCACTTT,CASSPPGRDSYNSPLHF
NA,TRBV18,TRBJ1-2,TRBD1,TGTGCCAGCTCACCCTACGTCGACAGGGAAAGGTGCACCTTC,CASSPYVDRERCTF
NA,TRBV18,TRBJ1-1,NA,TGTGCCAGCTCACCAGCAGGAGGCCTGAACACTGAAGCTTTCTTT,CASSPAGGLNTEAFF
few,TRBV5-6,TRBJ1-5,NA,TGTGCCAGCAGCTTATTGAGCCAGCCCCAGCATTTT,CASSLLSQPQHF
NA,TRBV5-1,TRBJ1-6,NA,TGCGCCAGCAGCCCGGACGGGGGGAATTCACCCCTCCACTTT,CASSPDGGNSPLHF
few,TRBV11-2,TRBJ1-5,NA,TGTGCCAGCAGCTTAGACAGGAATCAGCCCCAGCATTTT,CASSLDRNQPQHF
NA,TRBV11-2,TRBJ2-3,NA,TGTGCCAGCAGGTACAGGGTGGGCACAGATACGCAGTATTTT,CASRYRVGTDTQYF
NA,TRBV9,TRBJ2-3,TRBD1,TGTGCCAGCAGCGACCAGGGGGCAAGAGATACGCAGTATTTT,CASSDQGARDTQYF
few,TRBV5-1,TRBJ2-3,NA,TGCGCCAGCAGCTTGGAGGCAGCTCACGGGGATACGCAGTATTTT,CASSLEAAHGDTQYF
NA,TRBV11-2,TRBJ1-6,NA,TGTGCCAGCAGCCTTTCGACACCACCCCTCCACTTT,CASSLSTPPLHF
NA,TRBV6-1,TRBJ2-7,TRBD1,TGTGCCAGCAGTGAAGAAGGGACAGGGCCCTACGAGCAGTACTTC,CASSEEGTGPYEQYF
NA,TRBV15,TRBJ1-2,TRBD1,TGTGCCACCAGTGGGACAGGGACAGCTAACTATGGCTACACCTTC,CATSGTGTANYGYTF
NA,TRBV6-5,TRBJ2-1,NA,TGTGCCAGCAGTTTTTTTAGGAGCTCCTACAATGAGCAGTTCTTC,CASSFFRSSYNEQFF
NA,TRBV2,TRBJ1-1,NA,TGTGCCAGCGGCAGCGGGCGGCCTGAAGCTTTCTTT,CASGSGRPEAFF
NA,TRBV2,TRBJ2-7,TRBD2,TGTGCCAGCAGTGAACCGCTGTTGGCTAGCGGGGGTTACGAGCAGTACTTC,CASSEPLLASGGYEQYF
NA,TRBV11-3,TRBJ2-5,TRBD1,TGTGCCAGCAGCACCCGGACAGGTGCTCAAGAGACCCAGTACTTC,CASSTRTGAQETQYF
NA,TRBV9,TRBJ1-4,TRBD1,TGTGCCAGCAGCGTAGCCCCGGGACAGACTAATGAAAAACTGTTTTTT,CASSVAPGQTNEKLFF
NA,TRBV5-1,TRBJ1-6,NA,TGCGCCAGCAGCGTGGCCCTATTGCAGGGGAATTCACCCCTCCACTTT,CASSVALLQGNSPLHF
NA,TRBV15,TRBJ2-1,TRBD2,TGTGCCACCAGCAGTCCCGGGACTAGCGGCTACAATGAGCAGTTCTTC,CATSSPGTSGYNEQFF
NA,TRBV6-5,TRBJ1-1,TRBD1,TGTGCCAGCAGTGGGAAGCGGACAGGACAAGCTGAAGCTTTCTTT,CASSGKRTGQAEAFF
once,TRBV28,TRBJ1-1,NA,TGTGCCAGCAGTTCTTACGGGGATGGGAACACTGAAGCTTTCTTT,CASSSYGDGNTEAFF
NA,TRBV23-1,TRBJ1-1,NA,TGCGCCAGCAGTCAATGGAGGTACGGAGCTTTCTTT,CASSQWRYGAFF
once,TRBV18,TRBJ2-7,NA,TGTGCCAGCTCTCCGACCGGGACAAACTACGAGCAGTACTTC,CASSPTGTNYEQYF
NA,TRBV5-1,TRBJ2-5,TRBD2,TGCGCCAGCAGCTTGGCCGGTCGGGGGGGTCTTCAAGAGACCCAGTACTTC,CASSLAGRGGLQETQYF
few,TRBV5-4,TRBJ2-7,TRBD2,TGTGCCAGCAGCCTAGCGGGTCCCGCCTACGAGCAGTACTTC,CASSLAGPAYEQYF
NA,TRBV6-5,TRBJ1-6,NA,TGTGCCAGCAGTCCCCTATTAGCACCGAATTCACCCCTCCACTTT,CASSPLLAPNSPLHF
NA,TRBV9,TRBJ1-2,NA,TGTGCCAGCAGCCAATCCCCCCAGGGGCACTATGGCTACACCTTC,CASSQSPQGHYGYTF
once,TRBV27,TRBJ2-1,NA,TGTGCCAGCAGTTTTATGGGGGGCAATGAGCAGTTCTTC,CASSFMGGNEQFF
NA,TRBV9,TRBJ2-1,TRBD2,TGTGCCAGCAGCGTAGGGACTAGCCGCCGCTACAATGAGCAGTTCTTC,CASSVGTSRRYNEQFF
NA,TRBV9,TRBJ2-1,NA,TGTGCCAGCAGCCCCCCTAGGGGAAGAAACAATGAGCAGTTCTTC,CASSPPRGRNNEQFF
NA,TRBV5-5,TRBJ2-2,TRBD2,TGTGCCAGCACCCCTAGCGGGGGGCCGACCGGGGAGCTGTTTTTT,CASTPSGGPTGELFF
NA,TRBV5-6,TRBJ1-6,TRBD1,TGTGCCAGCAGCTTGTCAGGGGGCGCGTCACCCCTCCACTTT,CASSLSGGASPLHF
NA,TRBV30,TRBJ1-6,NA,TGTGCCTGGAGTAAATCAGGAGGTGGTTCACCCCTCCACTTT,CAWSKSGGGSPLHF
few,TRBV6-6,TRBJ1-2,NA,TGTGCCAGCTCCGAGGCCGGACGGGAACTCTATGGCTACACCTTC,CASSEAGRELYGYTF
NA,TRBV19,TRBJ1-2,NA,TGTGCCAGTACGCGAGAAGGCGGCTATGGCTACACCTTC,CASTREGGYGYTF
NA,TRBV5-4,TRBJ2-7,NA,TGTGCCAGCAGCGGCCCGCGGGGCGCCGGGCTACGGGAGCAGTACTTC,CASSGPRGAGLREQYF